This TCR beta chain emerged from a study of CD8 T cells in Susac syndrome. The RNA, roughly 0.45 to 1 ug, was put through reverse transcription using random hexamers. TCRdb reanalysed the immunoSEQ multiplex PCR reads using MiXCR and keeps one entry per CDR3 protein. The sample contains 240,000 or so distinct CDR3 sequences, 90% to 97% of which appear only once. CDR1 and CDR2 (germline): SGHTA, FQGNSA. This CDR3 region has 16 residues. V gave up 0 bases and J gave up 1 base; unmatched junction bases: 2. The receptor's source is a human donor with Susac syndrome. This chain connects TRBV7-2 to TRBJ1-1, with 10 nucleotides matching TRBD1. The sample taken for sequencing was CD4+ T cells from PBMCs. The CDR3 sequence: CASSLARDRGNTEAFF. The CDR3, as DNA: TGTGCCAGCAGCTTAGCCAGGGACAGGGGGAACACTGAAGCTTTCTTT.